Reported below is one T cell receptor (beta chain). Antigen specificity is unknown. The sample originates from a study of CXCR3-negative and CXCR3-positive naive CD8 T cells. Across the study: Overall TRB read output was some 140 million, and each library contained about 1.5 +/- 0.3 million reads. Study outcomes and limitations: For CXCR3-positive naive cells, TRB CDR3s were more hydrophobic than those of CXCR3-negative naive cells. TRBV-TRBJ usage matched between naive CXCR3-negative and CXCR3-positive cells but not between memory cells.

UMI-tagged TRB cDNA libraries were built via 5' RACE. TCRdb re-called the 5' RACE reads, yielding one record per CDR3 amino acid sequence without DNA. This sample contains around 140,000 distinct CDR3 sequences. The germline V gene has CDR1 MNHEY and CDR2 SVGAGI. This CDR3 has 16 amino acids. This sequence joins TRBV6-5 and TRBJ1-1; the TRBD1 assignment by TCRdb is unverifiable without DNA. Sequences were obtained from naive CXCR3- CD8+ T cells from blood. The subset here: CD45RO-CCR7+CD27+CD95- naive CD8+ T cells lacking CXCR3 (TNR3-). The origin of this receptor is a human donor in good health. Some clones in this sample may be carry-over from other donors' samples. This chain's CDR3 is CASSKGPGDIDPEAFF.